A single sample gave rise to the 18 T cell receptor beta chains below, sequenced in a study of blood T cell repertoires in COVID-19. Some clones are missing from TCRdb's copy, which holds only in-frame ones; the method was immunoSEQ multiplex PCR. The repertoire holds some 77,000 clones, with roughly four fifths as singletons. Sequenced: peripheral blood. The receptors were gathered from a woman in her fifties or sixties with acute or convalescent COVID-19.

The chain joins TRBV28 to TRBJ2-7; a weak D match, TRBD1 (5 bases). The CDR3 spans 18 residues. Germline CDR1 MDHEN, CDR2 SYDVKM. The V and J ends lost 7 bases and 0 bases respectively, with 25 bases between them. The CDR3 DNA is TGTGCCAGCATAGGGGTTGGGGATCAAGGTACAGACTCCTACGAGCAGTACTTC. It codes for CASIGVGDQGTDSYEQYF.

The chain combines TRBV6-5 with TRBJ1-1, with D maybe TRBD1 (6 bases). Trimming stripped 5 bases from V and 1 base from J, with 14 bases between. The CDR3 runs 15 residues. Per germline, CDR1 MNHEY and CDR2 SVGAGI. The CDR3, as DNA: TGTGCCAGCAGTATGTCCCGGGACACGAACACTGAAGCTTTCTTT. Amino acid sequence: CASSMSRDTNTEAFF.

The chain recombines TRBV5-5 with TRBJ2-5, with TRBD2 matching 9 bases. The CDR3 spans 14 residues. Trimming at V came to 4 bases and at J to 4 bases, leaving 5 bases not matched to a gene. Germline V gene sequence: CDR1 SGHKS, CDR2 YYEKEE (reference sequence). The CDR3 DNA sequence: TGTGCCAGCAGCATCCCTAGCGGGGCAGAGACCCAGTACTTC. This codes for CASSIPSGAETQYF.

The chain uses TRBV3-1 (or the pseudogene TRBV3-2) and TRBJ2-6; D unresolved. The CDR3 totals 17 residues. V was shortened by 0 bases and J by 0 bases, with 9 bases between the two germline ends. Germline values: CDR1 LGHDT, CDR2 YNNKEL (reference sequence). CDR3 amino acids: CASSQDTPNSGANVLTF. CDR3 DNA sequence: TGTGCCAGCAGCCAAGACACCCCTAACTCTGGGGCCAACGTCCTGACTTTC.

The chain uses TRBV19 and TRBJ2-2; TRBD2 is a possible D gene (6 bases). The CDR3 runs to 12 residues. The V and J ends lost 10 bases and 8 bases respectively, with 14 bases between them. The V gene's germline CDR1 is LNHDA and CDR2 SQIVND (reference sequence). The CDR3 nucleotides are TGTGCCACCTTCGGGGGAGTAGGGGAGCTGTTTTTT. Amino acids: CATFGGVGELFF.

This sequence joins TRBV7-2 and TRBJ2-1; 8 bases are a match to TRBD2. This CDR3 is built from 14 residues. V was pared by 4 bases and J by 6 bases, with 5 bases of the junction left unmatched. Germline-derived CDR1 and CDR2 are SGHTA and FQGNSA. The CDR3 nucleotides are TGTGCCAGCAGCTACGGGGGGGGCGGCAATGAGCAGTTCTTC. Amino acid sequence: CASSYGGGGNEQFF.

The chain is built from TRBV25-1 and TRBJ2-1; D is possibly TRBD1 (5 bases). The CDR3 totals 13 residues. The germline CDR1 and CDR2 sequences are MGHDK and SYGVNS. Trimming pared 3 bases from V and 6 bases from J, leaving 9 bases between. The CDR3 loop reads CASSDRVSNEQFF. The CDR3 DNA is TGTGCCAGCAGTGACAGGGTTAGCAATGAGCAGTTCTTC.

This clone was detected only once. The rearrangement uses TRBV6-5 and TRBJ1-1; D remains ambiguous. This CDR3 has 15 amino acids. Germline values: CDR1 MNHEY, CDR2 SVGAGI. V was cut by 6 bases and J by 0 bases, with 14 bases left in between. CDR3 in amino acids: CASSQYPTVNTEAFF. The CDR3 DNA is TGTGCCAGCAGCCAATACCCTACTGTGAACACTGAAGCTTTCTTT.

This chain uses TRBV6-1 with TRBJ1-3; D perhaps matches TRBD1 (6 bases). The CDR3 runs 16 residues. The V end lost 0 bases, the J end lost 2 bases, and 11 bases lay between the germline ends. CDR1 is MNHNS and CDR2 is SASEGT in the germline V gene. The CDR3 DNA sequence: TGTGCCAGCAGTGAAGCGTCGTCAGGGGCTGGAAACACCATATATTTT. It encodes CASSEASSGAGNTIYF.

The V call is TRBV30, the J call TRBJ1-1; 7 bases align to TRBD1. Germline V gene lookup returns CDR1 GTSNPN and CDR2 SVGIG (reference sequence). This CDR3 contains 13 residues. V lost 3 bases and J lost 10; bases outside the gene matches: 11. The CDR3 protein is CAWRSSATGRAFF. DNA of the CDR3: TGTGCCTGGAGGAGCTCAGCGACAGGGAGAGCTTTCTTT.

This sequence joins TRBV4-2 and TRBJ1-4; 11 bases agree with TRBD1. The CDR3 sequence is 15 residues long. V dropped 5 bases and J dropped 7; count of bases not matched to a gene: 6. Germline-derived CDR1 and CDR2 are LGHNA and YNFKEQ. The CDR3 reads CASSARDRGSEKLFF. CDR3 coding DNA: TGTGCCAGCAGCGCCCGGGACAGGGGGAGTGAAAAACTGTTTTTT.

CDR3 region: CASRLAGTQETQYF. The CDR3 region has the DNA TGCGCCAGCAGACTAGCGGGGACTCAAGAGACCCAGTACTTC. The chain employs TRBV5-1 and TRBJ2-5; 10 nucleotides align to TRBD2. V lost 5 bases and J lost 2; bases outside the gene matches: 3. This CDR3 spans 14 amino acids. The germline V gene encodes CDR1 SGHRS and CDR2 YFSETQ.

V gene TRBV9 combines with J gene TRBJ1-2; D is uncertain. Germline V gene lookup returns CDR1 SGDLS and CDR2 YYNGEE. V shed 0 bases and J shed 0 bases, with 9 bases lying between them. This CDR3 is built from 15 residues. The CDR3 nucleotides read TGTGCCAGCAGCGTAGCTCGGGTTACTAACTATGGCTACACCTTC. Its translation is CASSVARVTNYGYTF.

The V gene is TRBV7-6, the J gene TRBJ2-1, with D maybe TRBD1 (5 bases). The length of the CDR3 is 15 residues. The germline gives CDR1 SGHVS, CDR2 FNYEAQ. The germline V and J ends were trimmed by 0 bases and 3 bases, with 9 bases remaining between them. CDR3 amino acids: CASSLAVRGYNEQFF. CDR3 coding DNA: TGTGCCAGCAGCTTAGCCGTAAGGGGCTACAATGAGCAGTTCTTC.

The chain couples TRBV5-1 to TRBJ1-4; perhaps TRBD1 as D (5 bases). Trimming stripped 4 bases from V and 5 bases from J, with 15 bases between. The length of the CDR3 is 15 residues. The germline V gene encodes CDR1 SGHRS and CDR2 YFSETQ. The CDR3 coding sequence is TGCGCCAGCAGCACTGGCCAGGGATTGAATGAAAAACTGTTTTTT. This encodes CASSTGQGLNEKLFF.

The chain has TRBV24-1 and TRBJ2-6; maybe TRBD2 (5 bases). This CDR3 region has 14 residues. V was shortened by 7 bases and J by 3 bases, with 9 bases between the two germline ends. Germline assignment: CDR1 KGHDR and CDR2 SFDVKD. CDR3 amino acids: CATSLGDGANVLTF. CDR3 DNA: TGTGCCACCAGCCTCGGGGATGGGGCCAACGTCCTGACTTTC.

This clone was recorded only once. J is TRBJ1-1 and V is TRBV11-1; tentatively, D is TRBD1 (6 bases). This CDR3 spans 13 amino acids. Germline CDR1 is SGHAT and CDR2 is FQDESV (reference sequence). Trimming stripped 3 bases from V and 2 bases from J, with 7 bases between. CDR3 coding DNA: TGTGCCAGCAGCTTGGGACACAACACTGAAGCTTTCTTT. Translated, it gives CASSLGHNTEAFF.

Here the CDR3 reads CASSIIGWTQNTGELFF. Here the CDR3 DNA reads TGTGCCAGCAGCATTATAGGGTGGACTCAGAACACCGGGGAGCTGTTTTTT. The chain recombines TRBV7-2 with TRBJ2-2, with D possibly TRBD2 on 5 matching bases. V was clipped by 5 bases and J by 1 base, with 17 bases between them. The CDR3 is made up of 17 amino acids. Per the germline V gene, CDR1 is SGHTA and CDR2 is FQGNSA.